One sample yielded the 17 T cell receptor beta chains listed below, sequenced in a study of OX40 agonist ivuxolimab in advanced cancers. Profiled with immunoSEQ multiplex PCR; TCRdb holds only in-frame clones, not every one. The sample includes 65,000 to 80,000 clones, roughly 86% of them seen just once. Sample: CD4+ or CD8+ T cells sorted from blood, taken in a trial of the OX40 agonist ivuxolimab. All receptors derive from an adult with an advanced solid tumor such as melanoma, head and neck, liver or kidney cancer.

The V and J genes are TRBV6-6 and TRBJ2-7; no definite D call. CDR1 is MNHNY and CDR2 is SVGAGI in the germline V gene (reference sequence). There are 14 residues in the CDR3. V was cut by 5 bases and J by 3 bases, with 14 bases left in between. CDR3 in DNA: TGTGCCAGCAGTCGACCCGGGCCTTACTACGAGCAGTACTTC. It specifies CASSRPGPYYEQYF.

This chain uses TRBV5-4 with TRBJ2-1, with TRBD2 matching 13 bases. V dropped 5 bases and J dropped 2; count of bases not matched to a gene: 7. The CDR3 is 17 amino acids. Looked up from germline, CDR1 is SGHNT and CDR2 is YYREEE (reference sequence). CDR3 DNA: TGTGCCAGCAGTCTCGGACTAGCGGGAGTCACCTACAATGAGCAGTTCTTC. This encodes CASSLGLAGVTYNEQFF.

The sample holds one count of this clone. V usage is TRBV5-1 and J usage is TRBJ1-6, with no clear D. V was pared by 5 bases and J by 9 bases, with 15 bases between. The CDR3 consists of 14 residues. CDR1 SGHRS and CDR2 YFSETQ come from the germline V gene. CDR3 DNA sequence: TGCGCCAGCAGTAATGACATTGAAAGTTCACCCCTCCACTTT. Protein sequence: CASSNDIESSPLHF.

The rearrangement links TRBV10-3 to TRBJ2-7; no firm D call. V lost 10 bases, J lost 2 bases, and 18 bases lay in between. CDR3 length equals 14 residues. Per the germline V gene, CDR1 is ENHRY and CDR2 is SYGVKD. The CDR3 nucleotides are TGTGCCACCGCTGTTCAGGCGAGCGCCTACGAGCAGTACTTC. It translates to CATAVQASAYEQYF.

This clone is a singleton in its sample. The chain carries TRBV4-1 and TRBJ2-7, with TRBD2 matching over 9 bases. This CDR3 spans 15 amino acids. The V gene's germline CDR1 is MGHRA and CDR2 YSYEKL. V shed 4 bases, J shed 1 base, and the junction held 5 bases outside the gene matches. The DNA of the CDR3 is TGCGCCAGCAGCCGAGTTAGCGGGGGTTCCTACGAGCAGTACTTC. Protein product: CASSRVSGGSYEQYF.

The CDR3 nucleotides are TGTGCCAGCAATAAACTAGCGGGGGGCCAAGAGACCCAGTACTTC. Translated: CASNKLAGGQETQYF. The chain uses TRBV2 and TRBJ2-5; TRBD2 aligns across 12 bases. This CDR3 has 15 residues. V was clipped by 7 bases and J by 1 base; unmatched bases: 4. Germline CDR1 is SNHLY and CDR2 is FYNNEI.

The V call is TRBV5-1, the J call TRBJ1-1; no clear D gene. CDR1 SGHRS and CDR2 YFSETQ come from the germline V gene. The V end was cut by 0 bases, the J end by 11 bases, with 17 bases between. The CDR3 has 14 amino acids. The CDR3 protein is CASSLDRPEREAFF. In DNA, the CDR3 is TGCGCCAGCAGCTTGGACCGACCCGAACGTGAGGCTTTCTTT.

The CDR3 region is CASSTQGQISYEQYF. In DNA, the CDR3 is TGTGCCAGCAGCACCCAGGGGCAAATCTCCTACGAGCAGTACTTC. This sequence joins TRBV5-4 and TRBJ2-7; D may be TRBD1 (6 bases). There are 15 residues in the CDR3. Trimming took 4 bases from V and 0 from J, leaving 14 bases between them. Germline CDR1 and CDR2: SGHNT and YYREEE (reference sequence).

The J gene is TRBJ2-1, the V gene TRBV11-3; D is unclear. Between the trimmed V and J ends, which lost 1 base and 7 bases, there was a span of 8 bases. Germline V gene data show CDR1 as SGHNT and CDR2 as YENEEA. This CDR3 region has 13 residues. CDR3 nucleotide sequence: TGTGCCAGCAGCTTAGGTGGGGAAAATGAGCAGTTCTTC. This codes for CASSLGGENEQFF. The variable domain in full, with the rest retrieved from reference TRBV11-3 and TRBJ2-1, is EAGVVQSPRYKIIEKKQPVAFWCNPISGHNTLYWYLQNLGQGPELLIRYENEEAVDDSQLPKDRFSAERLKGVDSTLKIQPAELGDSAVYLCASSLGGENEQFFGPGTRLTVL.

The rearrangement links TRBV5-4 to TRBJ2-7; possible D gene TRBD2, 6 bases. Germline V CDR1 and CDR2: SGHNT, YYREEE (reference sequence). Trimming took off 4 bases at V and 4 bases at J, with 9 bases between the two ends. CDR3 length equals 12 residues. CDR3 in amino acids: CASSRDFYEQYF. The CDR3 DNA sequence: TGTGCCAGCAGCCGGGACTTTTACGAGCAGTACTTC.

The chain carries TRBV2 and TRBJ2-5, with TRBD2 as a possible D gene (6 bases). Trimming took off 5 bases at V and 5 bases at J, with 21 bases between the two ends. Per germline, CDR1 SNHLY and CDR2 FYNNEI. This CDR3 has 16 amino acids. CDR3 nucleotides: TGTGCCAGCAGTTTCCGGGACTCAGGCACGGCGGAGACCCAGTACTTC. Protein product: CASSFRDSGTAETQYF.

V is TRBV28 and J is TRBJ1-2; 9 nucleotides line up with TRBD1. The CDR3 spans 14 residues. The germline V gene encodes CDR1 MDHEN and CDR2 SYDVKM. V trimming: 6 bases; J trimming: 8 bases; junction bases outside the gene matches: 10. In DNA form, the CDR3 reads TGTGCCAGCAGACTCACTCGGGACAGGGTGGGCTACACCTTC. Its translation is CASRLTRDRVGYTF.

The chain recombines TRBV11-2 with TRBJ2-6, with 8 positions matching TRBD1. Germline trimming cut 5 bases from V and 0 bases from J; bases unmatched to any gene: 12. The CDR3 has 19 residues. The V gene's germline CDR1 is SGHAT and CDR2 FQNNGV. The CDR3 region has the DNA TGTGCCAGCAGCCCCACCGGGACAGGATGGTACTCTGGGGCCAACGTCCTGACTTTC. Amino acids: CASSPTGTGWYSGANVLTF.

The chain uses TRBV7-3 and TRBJ1-1; no clear D gene. The CDR3 contains 13 residues. With 3 bases removed from V and 1 base from J, the gap between germline ends came to 6 bases. Germline V lookup: CDR1 SGHTA, CDR2 FQGTGA. This chain's CDR3 is CASSFSKNTEAFF. The CDR3 bases are TGTGCCAGCAGCTTTTCTAAGAACACTGAAGCTTTCTTT.

The chain uses TRBV5-1 and TRBJ2-7; unclear D gene. The ends were cut back, 2 bases at V and 3 bases at J, with 12 bases in the middle. CDR3 length: 14 residues. From germline, CDR1 is SGHRS and CDR2 YFSETQ. This chain's CDR3 is CASSLSQGVYEQYF. The CDR3 DNA sequence: TGCGCCAGCAGCTTATCCCAAGGAGTCTACGAGCAGTACTTC.

The V gene is TRBV4-3, the J gene TRBJ2-2; TRBD2 matches 9 bases. Unmatched junction bases numbered 5, after V lost 0 bases and J lost 6 bases. This CDR3 has 16 amino acids. Germline lookup yields CDR1 LGHNA and CDR2 YSLEER. This chain's CDR3 is CASSQDVAGGPGELFF. The CDR3 nucleotides are TGCGCCAGCAGCCAAGATGTGGCGGGGGGGCCCGGGGAGCTGTTTTTT.

The chain is built from TRBV7-2 and TRBJ1-4; TRBD1 might be the D (6 bases). Looked up from germline, CDR1 is SGHTA and CDR2 is FQGNSA. The CDR3 length is 17 residues. V lost 6 bases and J lost 8, with 25 bases in between. As DNA, the CDR3 is TGTGCCAGCAGTGGAAATTCTGCGGGGGGCGCTAGGGAAAAACTGTTTTTT. Amino acid sequence: CASSGNSAGGAREKLFF.